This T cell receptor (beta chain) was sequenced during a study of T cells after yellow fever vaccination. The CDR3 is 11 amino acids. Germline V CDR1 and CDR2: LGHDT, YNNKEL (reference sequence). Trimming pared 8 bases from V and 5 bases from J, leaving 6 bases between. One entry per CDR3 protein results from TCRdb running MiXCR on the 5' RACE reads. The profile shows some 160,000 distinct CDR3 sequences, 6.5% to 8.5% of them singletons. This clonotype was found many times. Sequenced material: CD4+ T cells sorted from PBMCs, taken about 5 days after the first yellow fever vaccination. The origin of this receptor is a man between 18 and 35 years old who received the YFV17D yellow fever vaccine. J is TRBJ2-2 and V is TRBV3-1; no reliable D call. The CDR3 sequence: CASATTGELFF. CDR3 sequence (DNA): TGTGCCAGCGCGACGACCGGGGAGCTGTTTTTT.